A selection of T cell receptor beta chains follows, all from one sample in a study of blood T cell repertoires in COVID-19. TCRdb's copy holds only in-frame clones and misses some; the assay was immunoSEQ multiplex PCR. The data show around 220,000 clones, around 84% seen once. The sequenced sample consisted of peripheral blood. Every receptor here comes from a man younger than 45 with active or convalescent COVID-19. The CDR3 runs from the conserved cysteine through the conserved F or W. Each record gives: D gene, V gene, clone size, J gene, CDR3 protein, CDR3 DNA. A D gene is named only where the DNA matches it firmly. Expanded clones are given a class, and other clones once, few, many or no size at all.

d_gene: TRBD1; v_gene: TRBV7-8; abundance: .; j_gene: TRBJ1-1; CDR3aa: CASSNRRDRYNTEAFF; CDR3nt: TGTGCCAGCAGCAACCGTAGGGACAGATATAACACTGAAGCTTTCTTT
d_gene: .; v_gene: TRBV7-2; abundance: .; j_gene: TRBJ1-5; CDR3aa: CASSSGVTPQPQHF; CDR3nt: TGTGCCAGCAGCTCCGGGGTCACACCCCAGCCCCAGCATTTT
d_gene: TRBD1; v_gene: TRBV30; abundance: .; j_gene: TRBJ1-2; CDR3aa: CAWSTRRDRGRIAIKGYTF; CDR3nt: TGTGCCTGGAGTACCCGCCGGGACAGGGGGCGAATAGCCATTAAGGGCTACACCTTC
d_gene: .; v_gene: TRBV4-1; abundance: .; j_gene: TRBJ1-1; CDR3aa: CASSQVLGRISEAFF; CDR3nt: TGCGCCAGCAGCCAAGTCTTGGGCCGAATCTCCGAAGCTTTCTTT
d_gene: .; v_gene: TRBV6-6; abundance: once; j_gene: TRBJ1-5; CDR3aa: CASSYGGGGNQPQHF; CDR3nt: TGTGCCAGCAGTTACGGCGGGGGCGGCAATCAGCCCCAGCATTTT
d_gene: .; v_gene: TRBV6-2/TRBV6-3; abundance: .; j_gene: TRBJ1-2; CDR3aa: CASSYPDYGYTF; CDR3nt: TGTGCCAGCAGTTACCCTGACTATGGCTACACCTTC
d_gene: TRBD2; v_gene: TRBV19; abundance: .; j_gene: TRBJ2-1; CDR3aa: CASISTSGRPNEQFF; CDR3nt: TGTGCCAGTATCTCGACTAGCGGGAGGCCCAATGAGCAGTTCTTC
d_gene: TRBD2; v_gene: TRBV7-2; abundance: .; j_gene: TRBJ2-1; CDR3aa: CASRIAGGPTNEQFF; CDR3nt: TGTGCCAGCAGGATAGCGGGGGGGCCCACGAATGAGCAGTTCTTC
d_gene: TRBD1; v_gene: TRBV6-2/TRBV6-3; abundance: .; j_gene: TRBJ2-7; CDR3aa: CASSYAGTGFNKQYF; CDR3nt: TGTGCCAGCAGTTACGCCGGGACAGGGTTTAACAAGCAGTACTTC
d_gene: TRBD1; v_gene: TRBV28; abundance: .; j_gene: TRBJ2-7; CDR3aa: CASRRSGQGIYEQYF; CDR3nt: TGTGCCAGCAGAAGGTCGGGACAGGGGATTTACGAGCAGTACTTC
d_gene: .; v_gene: TRBV20-1; abundance: .; j_gene: TRBJ1-2; CDR3aa: CSLDSYGYTF; CDR3nt: TGCAGTCTGGACAGCTATGGCTACACCTTC
d_gene: TRBD1; v_gene: TRBV28; abundance: .; j_gene: TRBJ1-2; CDR3aa: CASRVPGQESGYTF; CDR3nt: TGTGCCAGCAGGGTACCGGGACAGGAGAGTGGCTACACCTTC
d_gene: .; v_gene: TRBV4-1; abundance: .; j_gene: TRBJ1-1; CDR3aa: CASRKNTEAFF; CDR3nt: TGCGCCTCTCGTAAGAACACTGAAGCTTTCTTT
d_gene: .; v_gene: TRBV29-1; abundance: .; j_gene: TRBJ1-4; CDR3aa: CSVDVGRELFF; CDR3nt: TGCAGCGTTGACGTCGGCAGGGAACTGTTTTTT
d_gene: .; v_gene: TRBV7-2; abundance: .; j_gene: TRBJ2-1; CDR3aa: CASSFPTGLVRSYNEQFF; CDR3nt: TGTGCCAGCAGCTTTCCGACAGGACTAGTCCGCTCCTACAATGAGCAGTTCTTC
d_gene: .; v_gene: TRBV29-1; abundance: few; j_gene: TRBJ2-2; CDR3aa: CSVPGFTGELFF; CDR3nt: TGCAGCGTACCAGGGTTTACCGGGGAGCTGTTTTTT
d_gene: TRBD1; v_gene: TRBV5-8; abundance: .; j_gene: TRBJ1-2; CDR3aa: CASSRDRDFYGYTF; CDR3nt: TGTGCCAGCAGCCGGGACAGGGACTTTTATGGCTACACCTTC
d_gene: TRBD1; v_gene: TRBV14; abundance: .; j_gene: TRBJ1-1; CDR3aa: CASSQEVRDRGGLNTEAFF; CDR3nt: TGTGCCAGCAGCCAAGAAGTCAGGGACAGGGGAGGACTGAACACTGAAGCTTTCTTT
d_gene: .; v_gene: TRBV6-5; abundance: .; j_gene: TRBJ1-4; CDR3aa: CASSYGAINEKLFF; CDR3nt: TGTGCCAGCAGTTACGGGGCGATTAATGAAAAACTGTTTTTT
d_gene: .; v_gene: TRBV5-1; abundance: .; j_gene: TRBJ2-6; CDR3aa: CASSGGATGANVLTF; CDR3nt: TGCGCCAGCAGCGGTGGGGCAACTGGGGCCAACGTCCTGACTTTC
d_gene: .; v_gene: TRBV18; abundance: .; j_gene: TRBJ2-1; CDR3aa: CASSPLGGGSASALF; CDR3nt: TGTGCCAGCTCACCACTGGGAGGGGGAAGCGCCTCCGCACTCTTC
d_gene: TRBD2; v_gene: TRBV30; abundance: .; j_gene: TRBJ2-2; CDR3aa: CAWSVLQYPGRATGELFF; CDR3nt: TGTGCCTGGAGTGTACTCCAATACCCCGGGAGGGCCACCGGGGAGCTGTTTTTT
d_gene: .; v_gene: TRBV4-1; abundance: .; j_gene: TRBJ2-7; CDR3aa: CASSQWSGENYEQYF; CDR3nt: TGCGCCAGCAGCCAATGGTCAGGGGAAAACTACGAGCAGTACTTC
d_gene: TRBD2; v_gene: TRBV5-1; abundance: once; j_gene: TRBJ2-3; CDR3aa: CASSLVTSGGAGGDTQYF; CDR3nt: TGCGCCAGCAGCTTGGTCACTAGCGGGGGGGCTGGAGGAGATACGCAGTATTTT
d_gene: .; v_gene: TRBV15; abundance: once; j_gene: TRBJ2-1; CDR3aa: CATGFRGAPRNEQFF; CDR3nt: TGTGCCACCGGGTTTCGGGGGGCACCCAGAAATGAGCAGTTCTTC
d_gene: TRBD2; v_gene: TRBV11-3; abundance: .; j_gene: TRBJ2-3; CDR3aa: CASSLGLAGSTDTQYF; CDR3nt: TGTGCCAGCAGCCTAGGACTAGCGGGAAGCACAGATACGCAGTATTTT
d_gene: TRBD2; v_gene: TRBV9; abundance: .; j_gene: TRBJ2-2; CDR3aa: CASSVSGDNTNTGELFF; CDR3nt: TGTGCCAGCAGCGTTAGCGGGGATAACACGAACACCGGGGAGCTGTTTTTT
d_gene: TRBD2; v_gene: TRBV7-2; abundance: .; j_gene: TRBJ2-1; CDR3aa: CASSPGLAGGYEQFF; CDR3nt: TGTGCCAGCAGCCCGGGACTAGCGGGGGGATATGAGCAGTTCTTC
d_gene: .; v_gene: TRBV18; abundance: few; j_gene: TRBJ1-1; CDR3aa: CASSPQGKGGRTEAFF; CDR3nt: TGTGCCAGCTCACCACAGGGTAAAGGGGGTCGGACTGAAGCTTTCTTT
d_gene: .; v_gene: TRBV7-9; abundance: .; j_gene: TRBJ2-7; CDR3aa: CASSRGPAYEQYF; CDR3nt: TGTGCCAGCAGCCGAGGGCCCGCCTACGAGCAGTACTTC
d_gene: .; v_gene: TRBV4-2; abundance: .; j_gene: TRBJ1-4; CDR3aa: CASSQGIPGGGATNEKLFF; CDR3nt: TGTGCCAGCAGCCAAGGAATCCCCGGGGGAGGGGCAACTAATGAAAAACTGTTTTTT
d_gene: .; v_gene: TRBV28; abundance: .; j_gene: TRBJ1-5; CDR3aa: CATRGTNSYQPQHF; CDR3nt: TGTGCCACCCGGGGGACCAATTCGTATCAGCCCCAGCATTTT